This T cell receptor (beta chain) originates from a study of blood T cell repertoires in COVID-19. The V segment lost 6 bases and the J segment 11 bases; nucleotides outside the gene matches: 5. CDR1 SGHAT and CDR2 FQNNGV come from the germline V gene. The CDR3 runs to 11 residues. The assay was immunoSEQ multiplex PCR, and TCRdb's table has in-frame clones only and misses some. Of about 240,000 clones listed, around 87% are singletons. This sequence originates from a middle-aged woman with acute COVID-19. The gene calls are TRBV11-2 and TRBJ1-1; 8 bases line up with TRBD1. The specimen sequenced was PBMCs or T cells enriched from blood (not recorded which). CDR3 residues: CASSSGGAAFF. CDR3 in DNA: TGTGCCAGCAGTTCAGGGGGCGCGGCTTTCTTT.